This T cell receptor (beta chain) is from a study of blood T cell repertoires in COVID-19. CDR1 is WSHSY, CDR2 SAAADI, per germline. The V and J ends lost 6 bases and 2 bases respectively, with 12 bases between them. This CDR3 is built from 14 residues. In the source study's methods: Reference gene primer amplification yielded estimated nucleated cell counts. Here immunoSEQ multiplex PCR was the method, and the copy in TCRdb shows in-frame clones only, minus some. V and J calls plus clone size are reproduced from that table; the DNA served to infer D and trimming. The sample records 140,000 to 150,000 clones, 80% to 90% being singletons.

Sequencing was performed on peripheral blood. The rearrangement uses TRBV10-2 and TRBJ2-3, with TRBD2 as a possible D gene (5 bases). The sequence was obtained from a man aged 50-59 years who had recovered from COVID-19. The CDR3 here is CASRLVTPTDTQYF. The DNA for the CDR3 is TGCGCCAGCAGACTAGTAACCCCCACAGATACGCAGTATTTT.